This T cell receptor (beta chain) stems from a study of T cells after posttransplantation cyclophosphamide. This clone was detected ten times or more. Sequenced by immunoSEQ multiplex PCR; TCRdb stores in-frame clones only, minus some. Singletons are absent from the sample, which has about 36,000 clones. The specimen sequenced was PBMCs. The clonotype originates from a girl under 18 in good health, CMV-negative, and a related stem cell transplant donor.

The CDR3 DNA reads TGTGCCAGCAGCTTAGGGGTCAGGGGACGAGGAAACACCATATATTTT. Its protein product is CASSLGVRGRGNTIYF. The rearrangement links TRBV7-8 to TRBJ1-3; D is possibly TRBD1 (6 bases). V was shortened by 1 base and J by 4 bases, with 14 bases between the two germline ends. CDR1 and CDR2 from the germline V gene are SGHVS and FQNEAQ. The CDR3 totals 16 residues.